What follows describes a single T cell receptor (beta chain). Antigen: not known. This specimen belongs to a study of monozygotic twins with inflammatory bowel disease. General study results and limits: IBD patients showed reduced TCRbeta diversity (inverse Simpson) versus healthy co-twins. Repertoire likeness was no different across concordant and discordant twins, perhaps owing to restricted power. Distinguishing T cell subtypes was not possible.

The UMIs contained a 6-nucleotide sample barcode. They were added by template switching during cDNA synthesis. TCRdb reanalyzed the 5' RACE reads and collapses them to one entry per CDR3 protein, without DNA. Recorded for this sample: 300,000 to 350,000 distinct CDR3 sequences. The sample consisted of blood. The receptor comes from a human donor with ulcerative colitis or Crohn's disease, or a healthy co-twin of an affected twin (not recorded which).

CDR3 protein: CASSQDLGTGKKDNEQFF. The chain has TRBV4-3 and TRBJ2-1; TCRdb proposes TRBD1, but this gene call is untestable without DNA. CDR1 is LGHNA and CDR2 is YSLEER in the germline V gene. CDR3 length: 18 residues.